This T cell receptor (beta chain) emerged from a study of blood T cell repertoires in COVID-19. Sequenced by immunoSEQ multiplex PCR; TCRdb stores in-frame clones only, minus some. The sample records about 170,000 clones, around nine tenths being singletons. The CDR3 covers 15 residues. Germline values: CDR1 SGHNT, CDR2 YYREEE (reference sequence). After removal of 6 bases from V and 0 bases from J, the junction contained 8 bases not matched to a gene. This clone was recorded once. The specimen sequenced was peripheral blood. This clonotype was obtained from a man in his forties or fifties who had recovered from COVID-19. V and J are TRBV5-4 and TRBJ2-5; 7 bases fit TRBD2. The CDR3 DNA sequence: TGTGCCAGCACCAGGACGGGGGGAGACCAAGAGACCCAGTACTTC. It encodes CASTRTGGDQETQYF.